This TCR beta chain originates from a study of T-cell memory formation after mild COVID-19. Background on the study: TCR clusters were mostly donor specific. Study findings and constraints: The main location of contracting CD4+ clones was CM and EM, and that of contracting CD8+ clones was EMRA.

A word on this clonotype: Its matching antigen is unknown.

With 6 bases removed from V and 4 bases from J, the gap between germline ends came to 7 bases. The length of the CDR3 is 13 residues. Per the germline V gene, CDR1 is SGHVS and CDR2 is FQNEAQ. TCRdb re-derived calls from the 5' RACE reads in MiXCR, one entry per CDR3 protein. Here the sample spans about 560,000 distinct CDR3 sequences, less than 25% being singletons. The sequence was collected from an adult woman who had mild COVID-19 (a few samples of this study predate the infection). Cell type and time point are not known. The chain has TRBV7-8 and TRBJ2-6; D unresolved. The sequenced sample consisted of PBMCs or a T cell subset sorted from them (not recorded which). This CDR3 reads CASRVMGANVLTF. The CDR3 DNA reads TGTGCCAGCAGGGTGATGGGGGCCAACGTCCTGACTTTC.